This is a list of T cell receptor beta chains from one sample in a study of T cells expressing NK-cell markers. TCRdb re-analyzed the 5' RACE reads; it lists each CDR3 protein once, without DNA. Its listing shows fewer than 400,000 distinct CDR3 sequences. The material sequenced was blood T cells: a sorted CD56 or NKG2C T cell subset, CD4+ or CD8+ T cells, or bulk PBMC T cells (not recorded which). All receptors come from a man between 18 and 69 years old in good health. Each CDR3 is given with its conserved first and last residue.

V gene	J gene	CDR3 protein
TRBV5-1	TRBJ2-7	CASSLWSGTVNEQYF
TRBV6-5	TRBJ1-2	CASSYSREGGYTF
TRBV6-4	TRBJ2-2	CASSDGGAPTGELFF
TRBV4-1	TRBJ1-2	CASSQTRTGIGYTF
TRBV5-1	TRBJ2-7	CASSGDLSYEQYF
TRBV20-1	TRBJ2-7	CSASGSWRGRSYEQYF
TRBV6-2/TRBV6-3	TRBJ2-1	CASSTRTVPYNEQFF
TRBV5-6	TRBJ2-7	CASSPGFLGSYEQYF
TRBV5-1	TRBJ2-1	CASSPGQGLDNEQFF
TRBV12-3/TRBV12-4	TRBJ2-2	CASTVLGSGELFF
TRBV27	TRBJ2-3	CASSRGDWGGTQYF
TRBV7-2	TRBJ2-1	CASSPLAQSYEQFF
TRBV7-2	TRBJ2-7	CASSFDRGAAYEQYF
TRBV12-3/TRBV12-4	TRBJ1-2	CASTQPGAPGGYGYTF
TRBV7-2	TRBJ2-3	CASSFQSGGALDTQYF
TRBV20-1	TRBJ1-2	CSAAIQGLYGYTF
TRBV6-1	TRBJ2-3	CASSEYEGGPATQYF
TRBV5-6	TRBJ2-6	CASSFGQGQSGANVLTF
TRBV19	TRBJ2-7	CASSPLGREQYF
TRBV5-1	TRBJ2-7	CASSTGTGPLFEQYF
TRBV9	TRBJ2-3	CASSTRRDYRLGTQYF
TRBV5-1	TRBJ2-7	CASRLLAGFSYEQYF
TRBV18	TRBJ1-1	CASSRTGAGFMNTEAFF
TRBV7-9	TRBJ2-4	CASSEGAGTDHKNIQYF
TRBV6-5	TRBJ2-2	CASSYTHWTSGNTGELFF
TRBV12-3/TRBV12-4	TRBJ2-3	CASSFLAGGRDTQYF
TRBV6-1	TRBJ2-4	CASSRILGNIQYF
TRBV5-4	TRBJ2-5	CASSQTRGQETQYF
TRBV5-6	TRBJ2-7	CASTRQASTYEQYF
TRBV28	TRBJ1-4	CASSFGGEQGNEKLFF
TRBV20-1	TRBJ2-3	CSAPRTGRVDTQYF
TRBV20-1	TRBJ1-1	CSASPGGGLNEAFF
TRBV7-9	TRBJ1-4	CASSRSGTDEKLFF
TRBV7-8	TRBJ1-4	CASSPPGTANEKLFF
TRBV6-2/TRBV6-3	TRBJ1-6	CASSRLENSPLHF
TRBV3-1	TRBJ2-6	CASSQGYRGRFGSGANVLTF
TRBV12-3/TRBV12-4	TRBJ1-5	CASSLWTGRNQPQHF
TRBV5-1	TRBJ1-4	CASSEGATNEKLFF
TRBV12-3/TRBV12-4	TRBJ1-1	CASSFTQSNTEAFF
TRBV20-1	TRBJ2-1	CSARRETGAAEQFF
TRBV20-1	TRBJ2-5	CSARDLLAGGRETQYF
TRBV25-1	TRBJ2-5	CASSGLAGGLETQYF
TRBV6-5	TRBJ2-3	CASSYRSGGFSTQYF
TRBV14	TRBJ2-1	CASSRQTGLYYNEQFF
TRBV6-1	TRBJ1-4	CASSRGGPTNEKLFF
TRBV7-9	TRBJ2-3	CASSLGLSGTDTQYF
TRBV7-8	TRBJ2-3	CASSLVVRTSGGGDTQYF
TRBV9	TRBJ1-4	CASGGKGTNEKLFF
TRBV27	TRBJ2-3	CASTHYGGASPDTQYF
TRBV5-6	TRBJ1-2	CASSFGSRLDTF
TRBV6-1	TRBJ1-2	CASSQGGARQANYGYTF
TRBV28	TRBJ1-2	CASSPPGGRYGYTF